The sequence of this T cell receptor (beta chain) was determined in a study of human T cells and chemical hapten exposure. About the study: The study traced per-sample TCR yield variation mainly to small differences in pooled library volumes. Study observations and caveats: No alteration of TCRs above 1 in 1000 frequency was seen with DPC sensitization.

It was from unfractionated whole blood that total RNA was extracted. This clonotype was counted a few times. Its antigen is as yet unknown. The study used a library that attached unique molecular identifiers to individual cDNA molecules. Methods used by the authors: Sampled TCR counts reached a median of roughly 90,000 per sample, with values ranging from roughly 20,000 to 750,000. Using its own MiXCR run on the reads, TCRdb lists one record per CDR3 protein. The V and J calls here are based on TCRdb, not the publication. The data contain about 120,000 distinct CDR3 sequences, 8.5% of them singletons. There are 16 residues in the CDR3. Germline V CDR1 and CDR2: MGHRA, YSYEKL. V lost 0 bases and J lost 4; bases outside the gene matches: 4.

This sequence joins TRBV4-1 and TRBJ2-1, with 9 bases fitting TRBD1. The TCR was taken from a human donor in good health. Some clones in this sample may be carry-over from other donors' samples. Sequenced: whole blood. CDR3 sequence reads: CASSQEGDRVYNEQFF. The CDR3 DNA is TGCGCCAGCAGCCAAGAAGGGGACAGGGTTTACAATGAGCAGTTCTTC.